The clone carrying this T cell receptor beta chain was picked up a small number of times. Its cognate antigen is unknown. The sample belongs to a study of cytomegalovirus exposure and HLA in healthy donors. The ends were cut back, 0 bases at V and 4 bases at J, with 9 bases in the middle. The CDR3 totals 15 residues. The germline gives CDR1 MNHNY, CDR2 SVGAGI (reference sequence). Whole-study findings and limits: There were reportedly fewer N-insertions in an Asian-associated ancestry cluster than the roughly 610-donor mean, in a later analysis. Highly shared variants forming one cluster were likely a sequencing artifact. TCR sequences were mostly rare, though some public TCRs occurred in many donors.

With 60 Vbeta and 13 Jbeta primers, the PCR was carried out. Clones were read by immunoSEQ multiplex PCR, and TCRdb kept only the in-frame ones, dropping some. The repertoire has some 160,000 clones, roughly 10% of them found once; the top ten carry less than 2%. The sequencing sample was made of PBMCs. The sequence derives from a male donor in good health and CMV-seronegative. The J gene is TRBJ1-4, the V gene TRBV6-6; perhaps TRBD1 as D (5 bases). DNA for the CDR3: TGTGCCAGCAGTTACTCGGGGGGGTATAATGAAAAACTGTTTTTT. Its translation is CASSYSGGYNEKLFF.